This T cell receptor (beta chain) was captured by sequencing in a study of CD4+ T cells in melanoma. Findings and caveats of the study: A reported correlation linked neoantigen-specific CD4+ T cells to CD8+, macrophage and B cell function. In melanoma, neoantigen-specific CD4+ T cells reportedly differed in differentiation state.

Clones were sequenced by immunoSEQ multiplex PCR, and TCRdb holds only the in-frame ones, with some missing. Of more than 8,500 clones in the sample, 71% are singletons; the top ten hold 16%. Notes on this clone: Antigen: not known.

CDR1 SGHRS and CDR2 YFSETQ come from the germline V gene. This CDR3 is 13 amino acids long. V lost 4 bases and J lost 5; bases outside the gene matches: 4. The chain carries TRBV5-1 and TRBJ1-1; TRBD1 agrees at 8 bases. Material: cells from a culture (not recorded whether cultured in vitro). The receptor's source is a human donor with melanoma. In DNA, the CDR3 is TGCGCCAGCAGCCAAAACAGGGGGACTGAAGCTTTCTTT. Protein product: CASSQNRGTEAFF.